The 23 T cell receptor beta chains presented below share a single source sample, sequenced in a study of neurological immune-mediated disorders. TCRdb re-called the 5' RACE reads through MiXCR, storing one row per CDR3 protein. The table lists about 66,000 distinct CDR3 sequences, approximately 4.1% of them singletons, with about 1.5% in the top ten. Sequenced: PBMCs. All receptors derive from a man aged 25-45 years with multiple sclerosis.

This clonotype was seen ten or more times. The chain is built from TRBV5-5 and TRBJ1-5, with D maybe TRBD1 (6 bases). From germline, CDR1 is SGHKS and CDR2 YYEKEE (reference sequence). CDR3 length equals 16 residues. The V gene lost 0 bases and the J gene lost 2 bases, with 12 bases spanning the gap. In DNA, the CDR3 is TGTGCCAGCAGCTTGGGGGGGGCAGGGGGCAATCAGCCCCAGCATTTT. It is translated as CASSLGGAGGNQPQHF.

This clonotype occurred a few times. V gene TRBV7-2 combines with J gene TRBJ2-2, with a tentative D call TRBD1 (7 bases). Trimming cost V 6 bases and J 5 bases, with 19 bases left between them. Per the germline V gene, CDR1 is SGHTA and CDR2 is FQGNSA. CDR3 length: 16 amino acids. The CDR3 coding sequence is TGTGCCAGCAGTTGGCAACCGACAGGGAGGACCGGGGAGCTGTTTTTT. This codes for CASSWQPTGRTGELFF.

This clonotype has ten or more counts. CDR3 bases: TGTGCCAGCAGTTTTGGACTAGCGGGTTACAATGAGCAGTTCTTC. This translates into CASSFGLAGYNEQFF. V usage is TRBV2 and J usage is TRBJ2-1, with 11 bases fitting TRBD2. With 5 bases clipped from V and 4 bases from J, the junction kept 4 bases outside the gene matches. Germline assignment: CDR1 SNHLY and CDR2 FYNNEI. There are 15 residues in the CDR3.

This clonotype was observed many times. J is TRBJ2-7 and V is TRBV21-1; TRBD1 was called by the table and not checked on the DNA. TRBV21-1 has pseudogene status. The CDR3 is 16 residues long. The CDR3 spells CASSKKDRESPYEQYF. CDR3 DNA sequence: TGTGCCAGCAGCAAAAAGGACAGGGAGTCCCCCTACGAGCAGTACTTC.

This clonotype was counted at least ten times. This chain uses TRBV7-3 with TRBJ2-1; the D gene could be TRBD1 or TRBD2 (5 bases each). This CDR3 spans 15 amino acids. Germline V lookup: CDR1 SGHTA, CDR2 FQGTGA. V lost 1 base to trimming and J lost 5 bases, with 12 bases between them. The CDR3 nucleotides are TGTGCCAGCAGCTTAATAGGGACGGGCAACAATGAGCAGTTCTTC. Protein sequence: CASSLIGTGNNEQFF.

The J gene is TRBJ2-4, the V gene TRBV12-3 or TRBV12-4; 9 bases line up with TRBD1. The CDR3 is made up of 19 amino acids. Trimming at V came to 6 bases and at J to 1 base, leaving 16 bases not matched to a gene. CDR3 residues: CASSPPRDRVSMAKNIQYF. Written as DNA, the CDR3 is TGTGCCAGCAGCCCTCCAAGGGACAGGGTTTCTATGGCCAAAAACATTCAGTACTTC.

In its sample, this clonotype was seen a few times. The chain joins TRBV20-1 to TRBJ2-3, with D tentatively TRBD2 (5 bases). Trimming pared 0 bases from V and 2 bases from J, leaving 15 bases between. The CDR3 has 16 residues. CDR1 DFQATT and CDR2 SNEGSKA come from the germline V gene (reference sequence). The CDR3 is CSARDRERPTTDTQYF. The CDR3 region has the DNA TGCAGTGCTAGAGATAGGGAGCGCCCAACCACAGATACGCAGTATTTT.

This clonotype was observed a handful of times. This may arise from a read error, as a much more abundant clone is one base away. V and J are TRBV20-1 and TRBJ2-1; D call uncertain. Germline V gene data show CDR1 as DFQATT and CDR2 as SNEGSKA (reference sequence). This CDR3 region has 15 residues. With 5 bases removed from V and 3 bases from J, the gap between germline ends came to 17 bases. In DNA form, the CDR3 reads TGCAGTGCTCAGGACCGGCAGGTGAACTACAATGAGCAGTTCTTC. Amino acids: CSAQDRQVNYNEQFF.

In its sample, this clonotype was seen many times. V is TRBV6-1 and J is TRBJ2-7; 7 bases are a match to TRBD1. Unmatched junction bases numbered 4, after V lost 3 bases and J lost 2 bases. Germline V CDR1 and CDR2: MNHNS, SASEGT. This CDR3 has 14 residues. CDR3 sequence reads: CASSDLGTAYEQYF. The DNA of the CDR3 is TGTGCCAGCAGTGACCTTGGGACAGCCTACGAGCAGTACTTC.

This clonotype came up many times. This sequence joins TRBV29-1 and TRBJ2-2; unclear D gene. Trimming left V 2 bases short and J 3 bases short, with 10 bases between. This CDR3 comprises 14 residues. CDR1 is SQVTM, CDR2 ANQGSEA, per germline. This chain's CDR3 is CSVEPGLDTGELFF. DNA of the CDR3: TGCAGCGTTGAACCGGGTTTAGACACCGGGGAGCTGTTTTTT.

This clonotype came up many times. CDR3 region: CASSVGDRDEKLFF. CDR3 in DNA: TGTGCCAGCAGCGTAGGGGACAGGGATGAAAAACTGTTTTTT. The chain combines TRBV9 with TRBJ1-4; TRBD1 aligns across 9 bases. The germline CDR1 and CDR2 sequences are SGDLS and YYNGEE. J gave up 6 bases and V 0 bases, and 0 bases lay outside the gene matches. The CDR3 extends over 14 amino acids. Drawing the rest from reference TRBV9 and TRBJ1-4, the complete variable domain is DSGVTQTPKHLITATGQRVTLRCSPRSGDLSVYWYQQSLDQGLQFLIQYYNGEERAKGNILERFSAQQFPDLHSELNLSSLELGDSALYFCASSVGDRDEKLFFGSGTQLSVL.

This clonotype was picked up many times. This chain uses TRBV7-2 with TRBJ2-7; weak D call: TRBD1 (6 bases). Germline lookup yields CDR1 SGHTA and CDR2 FQGNSA. The CDR3 sequence is 15 residues long. V lost 4 bases and J lost 4, with 17 bases in between. CDR3 region: CASSSGQGSGYEQYF. In nucleotides, the CDR3 is TGTGCCAGCAGCTCAGGCCAGGGGAGTGGTTACGAGCAGTACTTC.

The sample holds many counts of this clonotype. The chain has TRBV5-1 and TRBJ1-1; D not certain. V shed 4 bases and J shed 4 bases, with 17 bases lying between them. The CDR3 has 15 amino acids. Germline V gives CDR1 SGHRS, CDR2 YFSETQ. CDR3 DNA: TGCGCCAGCAGCAATCCTAGGGCAATTACCACTGAAGCTTTCTTT. Residues: CASSNPRAITTEAFF.

The table lists this clonotype with many counts. The V and J genes are TRBV18 and TRBJ2-7, with D maybe TRBD1 (6 bases). Germline CDR1 reads KGHSH; CDR2 reads LQKENI. Between the trimmed V and J ends, which lost 3 bases and 5 bases, there was a span of 14 bases. The CDR3 spans 14 residues. The CDR3 region has the DNA TGTGCCAGCTCACCGGGTATAGGGGGTGACGAGCAGTACTTC. It is translated as CASSPGIGGDEQYF.

The table lists this clonotype with many counts. V and J are TRBV5-1 and TRBJ1-5; no definite D call. The CDR3 spans 15 residues. The ends were cut back, 5 bases at V and 0 bases at J, with 12 bases in the middle. CDR1 and CDR2 from the germline V gene are SGHRS and YFSETQ. CDR3 amino acids: CASRQNTNSNQPQHF. CDR3 bases: TGCGCCAGCAGGCAGAACACTAATAGCAATCAGCCCCAGCATTTT.

The chain has TRBV5-8 and TRBJ1-1; D is ambiguous. CDR1 and CDR2 from the germline V gene are SGHTS and YDEGEE. The CDR3 spans 14 residues. Between the trimmed V and J ends, which lost 0 bases and 1 base, there was a span of 7 bases. The CDR3 is CASSLGVANTEAFF. DNA for the CDR3: TGTGCCAGCAGCTTGGGTGTGGCGAACACTGAAGCTTTCTTT.

This clonotype was counted ten times or more. The chain has TRBV9 and TRBJ2-5, with a possible D match to TRBD1 (5 bases). CDR1 SGDLS and CDR2 YYNGEE come from the germline V gene. The V end was cut by 3 bases, the J end by 2 bases, with 14 bases between. The CDR3 sequence is 15 residues long. The DNA for the CDR3 is TGTGCCAGCAGCGGGGCAGGGTTGAGACAAGAGACCCAGTACTTC. Protein sequence: CASSGAGLRQETQYF.

This clonotype was recorded at least ten times. The chain carries TRBV7-2 and TRBJ1-4; perhaps TRBD1 as D (5 bases). V was clipped by 3 bases and J by 7 bases, with 6 bases between them. CDR1 and CDR2 (germline): SGHTA, FQGNSA. The CDR3 has 12 residues. The CDR3 loop reads CASSLGGEKLFF. CDR3 nucleotide sequence: TGTGCCAGCAGCTTGGGGGGTGAAAAACTGTTTTTT.

This clonotype appeared many times. In nucleotides, the CDR3 is TGCAGCGCAATCCCACAGGGCGGCGAGCAGTACTTC. Residues: CSAIPQGGEQYF. The rearrangement links TRBV29-1 to TRBJ2-7; weak D call: TRBD1 (6 bases). V was shortened by 7 bases and J by 6 bases, with 16 bases between the two germline ends. The CDR3 has 12 residues. The germline CDR1 and CDR2 sequences are SQVTM and ANQGSEA.

In its sample, this clonotype was seen many times. CDR3 sequence: CASSHLLTQGARNTEAFF. CDR3 nucleotide sequence: TGTGCCAGCAGCCATCTCCTTACACAGGGGGCCAGGAACACTGAAGCTTTCTTT. The genes are TRBV16 and TRBJ1-1, with TRBD1 matching over 9 bases. This CDR3 has 18 amino acids. CDR1 and CDR2 from the germline V gene are KGHSY and FQNENV. V gave up 3 bases and J gave up 1 base; unmatched junction bases: 12.

This clonotype appeared many times. The chain joins TRBV12-3 or TRBV12-4 to TRBJ2-7, with D perhaps matching TRBD2 (7 bases). The CDR3 length is 14 residues. V lost 5 bases, J lost 2 bases, and 13 bases lay in between. The DNA for the CDR3 is TGTGCCAGCAGTACCGGGGGGCCTGCCTACGAGCAGTACTTC. Translated, it gives CASSTGGPAYEQYF.

This clonotype was picked up many times. The chain uses TRBV5-1 and TRBJ1-1; tentatively, D is TRBD1 (5 bases). There are 14 residues in the CDR3. V was shortened by 4 bases and J by 1 base, with 11 bases between the two germline ends. Germline CDR1 is SGHRS and CDR2 is YFSETQ. The CDR3 bases are TGCGCCAGCAGCCTAGCCGGGGGGAACACTGAAGCTTTCTTT. It is translated as CASSLAGGNTEAFF. Supplemented by reference TRBV5-1 and TRBJ1-1, the full variable domain reads KAGVTQTPRYLIKTRGQQVTLSCSPISGHRSVSWYQQTPGQGLQFLFEYFSETQRNKGNFPGRFSGRQFSNSRSEMNVSTLELGDSALYLCASSLAGGNTEAFFGQGTRLTVV.

This clonotype was found many times. One base away lies a much larger clone, so this may be a sequencing read error. The chain combines TRBV20-1 with TRBJ1-1, with D hard to call. Deletions cut 7 bases from V and 0 bases from J, with 9 bases between. There are 12 residues in the CDR3. Germline CDR1 reads DFQATT; CDR2 reads SNEGSKA (reference sequence). CDR3 nucleotides: TGCAGTGTCGGCACCATGAACACTGAAGCTTTCTTT. It is translated as CSVGTMNTEAFF.